Each of the 9 T cell receptor beta chains below was sequenced from the same sample in a study of Ad26.COV2.S vaccination and SARS-CoV-2 variants. Profiled with immunoSEQ multiplex PCR; TCRdb holds only in-frame clones, not every one. The sample includes 300,000 to 400,000 clones, roughly 90% of them seen just once. Treatment denoted: roughly 20 received Ad26.COV2.S at low or high dose, single or two shots; five or six received placebo; per-sample allocation not given. Sampling was done on day 63 after the first vaccine or placebo injection. The specimen comprised peripheral blood, sampled in a trial of Ad26.COV2.S vaccine versus placebo. The receptor set was obtained from a person between 18 and 65 years old who received the Ad26.COV2.S COVID-19 vaccine or a placebo.

The V and J genes are TRBV18 and TRBJ2-1, with D tentatively TRBD2 (6 bases). The CDR3 has 14 residues. CDR1 and CDR2 (germline): KGHSH, LQKENI. V was trimmed by 6 bases and J by 2 bases, leaving 11 bases between them. The CDR3 spells CASSRTTAYNEQFF. CDR3 DNA: TGTGCCAGCTCCCGGACTACGGCCTACAATGAGCAGTTCTTC.

The chain recombines TRBV28 with TRBJ1-2; 8 bases are a match to TRBD1. Per germline, CDR1 MDHEN and CDR2 SYDVKM. The ends lost 4 bases at V and 8 bases at J; junction bases unmatched: 3. This CDR3 is 12 amino acids long. CDR3 region: CASSSRGRGYTF. CDR3 bases: TGTGCCAGCAGTTCCAGGGGGCGAGGCTACACCTTC.

This clone has ten or more counts. V and J are TRBV5-4 and TRBJ1-2, with D possibly being TRBD1 (6 bases). This CDR3 is 14 amino acids long. Between the trimmed V and J ends, which lost 1 base and 0 bases, there was a span of 7 bases. The germline CDR1 and CDR2 sequences are SGHNT and YYREEE (reference sequence). Here the CDR3 reads CASSLQGSNYGYTF. CDR3 coding DNA: TGTGCCAGCAGCTTGCAGGGGTCTAACTATGGCTACACCTTC. The full variable domain, rest sourced from reference TRBV5-4 and TRBJ1-2, is ETGVTQSPTHLIKTRGQQVTLRCSSQSGHNTVSWYQQALGQGPQFIFQYYREEENGRGNFPPRFSGLQFPNYSSELNVNALELDDSALYLCASSLQGSNYGYTFGSGTRLTVV.

This chain uses TRBV28 with TRBJ2-2, with 10 positions matching TRBD2. V lost 7 bases, J lost 4 bases, and 18 bases stayed unmatched. Germline-derived CDR1 and CDR2 are MDHEN and SYDVKM. This CDR3 is built from 19 residues. The CDR3 region has the DNA TGTGCCAGCACCCTGGGTTGGCTAGCGGGAGCCCAGGGCACCGGGGAGCTGTTTTTT. Encoded protein: CASTLGWLAGAQGTGELFF.

Details on this clone: A much more abundant neighbour one base away suggests this may be a read error. This CDR3 is also generated by other DNA sequences in the sample. This chain connects TRBV12-3 or TRBV12-4 to TRBJ1-2; D call uncertain. This CDR3 region has 11 residues. V was shortened by 3 bases and J by 7 bases, with 6 bases between the two germline ends. The CDR3 sequence is CASSLGSGYTF. CDR3 DNA: TGTGCCAGCAGTTTGGGGAGTGGCTACACCTTC.

The chain has TRBV28 and TRBJ1-1; 8 bases match TRBD1. With 5 bases clipped from V and 0 bases from J, the junction kept 5 bases outside the gene matches. The CDR3 loop spans 15 amino acids. Per the germline V gene, CDR1 is MDHEN and CDR2 is SYDVKM. CDR3 protein: CASSTTGGMNTEAFF. The DNA for the CDR3 is TGTGCCAGCAGTACTACAGGGGGGATGAACACTGAAGCTTTCTTT. Using reference TRBV28 and TRBJ1-1 for the parts outside the CDR3, the full variable domain is DVKVTQSSRYLVKRTGEKVFLECVQDMDHENMFWYRQDPGLGLRLIYFSYDVKMKEKGDIPEGYSVSREKKERFSLILESASTNQTSMYLCASSTTGGMNTEAFFGQGTRLTVV.

This chain uses TRBV2 with TRBJ2-1; D may be TRBD1 (6 bases). The CDR3 runs to 14 residues. CDR1 and CDR2 from the germline V gene are SNHLY and FYNNEI. Trimming left V 2 bases short and J 2 bases short, with 7 bases between. For the CDR3, the DNA is TGTGCCAGCAGTGAACAGGGGACCTACAATGAGCAGTTCTTC. It codes for CASSEQGTYNEQFF.

V gene TRBV6-5 combines with J gene TRBJ1-2; tentative D call: TRBD1 (5 bases). The V end was cut by 5 bases, the J end by 4 bases, with 14 bases between. This CDR3 has 14 residues. Germline lookup yields CDR1 MNHEY and CDR2 SVGAGI. The CDR3 DNA reads as TGTGCCAGCAGTAAGAACCGGGACCTCTATGGCTACACCTTC. Protein product: CASSKNRDLYGYTF.

The chain has TRBV6-5 and TRBJ1-1; D not resolved. CDR1 and CDR2 (germline): MNHEY, SVGAGI. The CDR3 covers 12 residues. Trimming took off 2 bases at V and 7 bases at J, with 8 bases between the two ends. The CDR3 DNA sequence: TGTGCCAGCAGTTACGAAGGAATTGAAGCTTTCTTT. As protein: CASSYEGIEAFF.